Shown below are 20 T cell receptor beta chains from a single sample sequenced in a study of metastatic and nonmetastatic thyroid tumors. All patients reached thyroid surgery having received no treatment beforehand. TCRdb reprocessed the PCR reads using MiXCR. The table lists more than 25,000 clones, 7% to 9% of them singletons, with around 45% in the top ten. The specimen was blood. Receptors originate from a female donor with papillary thyroid cancer or a benign thyroid nodule (not recorded which). Some clones in this sample may be carry-over from other donors' samples.

The table lists this clone with a few counts. With a much larger clone just one base away, this may be a read error. Other DNA sequences within the sample encode an identical CDR3. The chain is built from TRBV10-3 and TRBJ2-7; D gene ambiguous. There are 12 residues in the CDR3. The V gene's germline CDR1 is ENHRY and CDR2 SYGVKD. The CDR3 spells CAISPGTYEQYF. The DNA for the CDR3 is TGTGCTATCAGCCCGGGTACCTACGAGCAGTACTTC.

This clone was seen ten or more times. J is TRBJ2-3 and V is TRBV20-1; perhaps TRBD1 as D (6 bases). Germline values: CDR1 DFQATT, CDR2 SNEGSKA (reference sequence). The ends were cut back, 3 bases at V and 5 bases at J, with 18 bases in the middle. This CDR3 region has 15 residues. The CDR3 DNA reads TGCAGTGCTAGTCTGGACAGCGCTTATTTAGATACGCAGTATTTT. Translating it yields CSASLDSAYLDTQYF.

This clone has at least ten counts. J is TRBJ1-3 and V is TRBV20-1; D is possibly TRBD1 (6 bases). The V gene lost 4 bases and the J gene lost 0 bases, with 16 bases spanning the gap. The length of the CDR3 is 16 residues. CDR1 and CDR2 (germline): DFQATT, SNEGSKA (reference sequence). The CDR3, as DNA: TGCAGTGCTATAGACGGACAGCGAAACTCTGGAAACACCATATATTTT. It encodes CSAIDGQRNSGNTIYF.

The table lists this clone with many counts. The genes are TRBV6-4 and TRBJ2-3; 9 bases match TRBD2. The germline V gene has CDR1 MRHNA and CDR2 SNTAGT. This CDR3 has 15 amino acids. V lost 1 base, J lost 1 base, and 0 bases stayed unmatched. The CDR3 here is CASSDLAGGTDTQYF. The CDR3 region has the DNA TGTGCCAGCAGTGACTTAGCGGGGGGCACAGATACGCAGTATTTT.

The sample holds many counts of this clone. The rearrangement links TRBV19 to TRBJ1-2, with D perhaps TRBD1 (6 bases). The CDR3 contains 12 residues. Germline V gene data show CDR1 as LNHDA and CDR2 as SQIVND (reference sequence). Between the trimmed V and J ends, which lost 7 bases and 5 bases, there was a span of 11 bases. CDR3 in amino acids: CASTDSEYGYTF. For the CDR3, the DNA is TGTGCCAGTACGGACAGCGAGTATGGCTACACCTTC.

This clone was observed at least ten times. A junction boundary mismatches the germline segment, possibly from a read error. Additional DNA sequences in this sample encode the identical CDR3. The V and J genes are TRBV6-1 and TRBJ1-2, with TRBD1 matching 11 bases. Germline CDR1 MNHNS, CDR2 SASEGT. There are 15 residues in the CDR3. The CDR3 protein is CASREGQGGNYGYTF. The CDR3 DNA follows: TGTGCCAGCAGGGAGGGACAGGGGGGCAACTATGGCTATACCTTC.

This clone was detected many times. The chain is built from TRBV28 and TRBJ1-5; D uncertain. Germline V gene sequence: CDR1 MDHEN, CDR2 SYDVKM. The CDR3 contains 15 residues. V lost 1 base and J 5 bases, leaving 12 bases between the germline ends. The CDR3 here is CASSLLGSWDQPQHF. CDR3 in DNA: TGTGCCAGCAGTTTATTAGGGTCCTGGGATCAGCCCCAGCATTTT. Complete variable domain (other parts from reference TRBV28 and TRBJ1-5): DVKVTQSSRYLVKRTGEKVFLECVQDMDHENMFWYRQDPGLGLRLIYFSYDVKMKEKGDIPEGYSVSREKKERFSLILESASTNQTSMYLCASSLLGSWDQPQHFGDGTRLSIL.

There are a few counts of this clone. A read error is possible here, since a much larger clone lies one base away. This same CDR3 is encoded by further DNA sequences in the sample. V usage is TRBV12-3 or TRBV12-4 and J usage is TRBJ2-5; tentative D call: TRBD1 (7 bases). The length of the CDR3 is 15 residues. V gave up 1 base and J gave up 5 bases, with 14 bases separating them. CDR3 nucleotides: TGTGCCAGCAGTTTAGTAGGAGGGGGCCGGGAGACCCAGTACTTC. Amino acids: CASSLVGGGRETQYF.

There are many counts of this clone. The DNA of the CDR3 is TGTGCCAGCAGTGAGACTGGACTGTACCAAGAGACCCAGTACTTC. Translation gives CASSETGLYQETQYF. V usage is TRBV6-1 and J usage is TRBJ2-5; the D gene is possibly TRBD2 (5 bases). This CDR3 is 15 amino acids long. The germline V gene has CDR1 MNHNS and CDR2 SASEGT. Deletions cut 3 bases from V and 0 bases from J, with 11 bases between.

This clone was recorded many times. The V call is TRBV19, the J call TRBJ1-3; D is uncertain. Germline V gives CDR1 LNHDA, CDR2 SQIVND (reference sequence). This CDR3 is 15 amino acids long. V lost 3 bases, J lost 0 bases, and 9 bases lay in between. The CDR3 sequence: CASSISGYSGNTIYF. DNA of the CDR3: TGTGCCAGTAGTATCTCGGGGTACTCTGGAAACACCATATATTTT.

This clone was detected ten times or more. The chain carries TRBV4-3 and TRBJ1-4, with 8 nucleotides matching TRBD1. J gave up 8 bases and V 4 bases, and 12 bases lay outside the gene matches. The germline V gene has CDR1 LGHNA and CDR2 YSLEER. This CDR3 comprises 16 residues. The CDR3 region has the DNA TGCGCCAGCAGCCGAAGTCTCCAGGGGGCGGGAGAAAAACTGTTTTTT. Protein product: CASSRSLQGAGEKLFF.

This chain links TRBV11-3 with TRBJ2-7; D remains ambiguous. Per the germline V gene, CDR1 is SGHNT and CDR2 is YENEEA. V lost 4 bases, J lost 0 bases, and 10 bases lay in between. This CDR3 contains 14 residues. CDR3 bases: TGTGCCAGCAGCTCCCACGCTAACTCCTACGAGCAGTACTTC. Translated: CASSSHANSYEQYF.

This clone showed up just a few times. The junction departs from the called germline gene at one end, perhaps through a read error. The V and J genes are TRBV5-1 and TRBJ2-5; TRBD2 matches 8 bases. This CDR3 region has 15 residues. Germline V gene sequence: CDR1 SGHRS, CDR2 YFSETQ. CDR3 in DNA: TGCGCCAGCAGCTTGGGCAGCGGGGGTCAAGGGACCCAGTACTTC. It translates to CASSLGSGGQGTQYF.

This clone appeared many times. V is TRBV4-1 and J is TRBJ1-5, with 9 bases lining up with TRBD1. There are 18 residues in the CDR3. The ends lost 3 bases at V and 4 bases at J; junction bases unmatched: 13. CDR1 is MGHRA, CDR2 YSYEKL, per germline. DNA of the CDR3: TGCGCCAGCAGCCAGGGGACAGGGAAGGGAAAGGGAAATCAGCCCCAGCATTTT. Translating it yields CASSQGTGKGKGNQPQHF.

Ten or more counts support this clone. The chain recombines TRBV19 with TRBJ1-1; a possible D gene is TRBD1 (5 bases). The V end lost 3 bases, the J end lost 6 bases, and 17 bases lay between the germline ends. Germline V gene sequence: CDR1 LNHDA, CDR2 SQIVND (reference sequence). The CDR3 is 15 amino acids. The CDR3 DNA follows: TGTGCCAGTAGTATGTGGGCAGGGACGAAGCCTGAAGCTTTCTTT. It is translated as CASSMWAGTKPEAFF.

The chain joins TRBV18 to TRBJ2-1, with 7 bases lining up with TRBD1. Germline V CDR1 and CDR2: KGHSH, LQKENI. The V segment lost 3 bases and the J segment 6 bases; nucleotides outside the gene matches: 11. This CDR3 region has 16 residues. The CDR3 here is CASSPPDRVNGNEQFF. The CDR3 DNA follows: TGTGCCAGCTCACCCCCAGACAGGGTAAATGGCAATGAGCAGTTCTTC.

This clone was observed at least ten times. This chain links TRBV27 with TRBJ2-1; D unclear. Germline V gene lookup returns CDR1 MNHEY and CDR2 SMNVEV (reference sequence). V lost 6 bases and J lost 9, with 21 bases in between. This CDR3 comprises 15 residues. The CDR3 loop reads CASRLGFSLGVEQFF. CDR3 nucleotide sequence: TGTGCCAGCAGATTAGGTTTTTCGTTGGGTGTTGAGCAGTTCTTC.

In its sample, this clone was seen many times. J is TRBJ2-7 and V is TRBV19; 11 bases map to TRBD2. This CDR3 has 16 amino acids. V dropped 1 base and J dropped 3; count of bases not matched to a gene: 5. Germline V CDR1 and CDR2: LNHDA, SQIVND (reference sequence). The CDR3 loop reads CASSIASTSGNYEQYF. In DNA, the CDR3 is TGTGCCAGTAGTATAGCGTCGACTAGCGGGAACTACGAGCAGTACTTC.

The sample holds many counts of this clone. This chain joins TRBV19 and TRBJ2-1; tentative D call: TRBD2 (7 bases). This CDR3 region has 15 residues. The germline V and J ends were trimmed by 4 bases and 6 bases, with 16 bases remaining between them. In germline, CDR1 is LNHDA, CDR2 SQIVND (reference sequence). The CDR3 sequence is CASSRERGATNEQFF. DNA for the CDR3: TGTGCCAGTAGTAGAGAACGGGGGGCTACCAATGAGCAGTTCTTC.

In this sample, this clone turned up many times. This chain uses TRBV6-1 with TRBJ2-3; perhaps TRBD1 as D (5 bases). The CDR3 sequence is 13 residues long. CDR1 MNHNS and CDR2 SASEGT come from the germline V gene. V lost 7 bases and J lost 0, with 8 bases in between. DNA for the CDR3: TGTGCCAGCAAAGGGGTTAGCACAGATACGCAGTATTTT. As protein: CASKGVSTDTQYF.